This TCR beta chain was identified during a study of CXCR3-negative and CXCR3-positive naive CD8 T cells. Judged by frequency, this clonotype is medium-sized. Its specificity is not known. The CDR3 runs to 18 residues. CDR1 SGHTA and CDR2 FQGNSA come from the germline V gene. The authors prepared UMI-labeled TRB cDNA libraries by 5' RACE. TCRdb processed the 5' RACE reads again and assigns one entry to each CDR3 protein, with no DNA. Its table records about 5,500 distinct CDR3 sequences. Findings and limits, study-wide: Naive CXCR3-negative and CXCR3-positive cells had similar TRBV-TRBJ usage; memory differed.

V gene TRBV7-2 combines with J gene TRBJ2-6; TCRdb lists TRBD1, though no DNA is available to test this call. The receptor's source is a human donor in good health. Some clones in this sample may be carry-over from other donors' samples. Sequencing was carried out using naive CXCR3- CD8+ T cells from blood. This sample's subset: CD45RO-CCR7+CD27+CD95- naive CD8+ T cells lacking CXCR3 (TNR3-). The CDR3 reads CASSFGTGLLTGANVLTF.